Only a few counts were recorded for the clone carrying this T cell receptor (beta chain). Its target is unknown. PCR used 60 Vbeta primers and 13 Jbeta primers. This table comes from immunoSEQ multiplex PCR, and its TCRdb copy is limited to in-frame clones, with some not included. Here the sample spans around 170,000 clones, more than 80% being singletons. The CDR3 contains 13 residues. Losses at the gene ends were 1 base for V and 7 bases for J; bases not matched to a gene: 3. Germline CDR1 reads LNHDA; CDR2 reads SQIVND (reference sequence). These data originate in a study of cytomegalovirus exposure and HLA in healthy donors. Broader study findings: There were some public TCRs occurring in many donors, but most TCR sequences were rare.

The chain couples TRBV19 to TRBJ1-1, with 7 bases that match TRBD1. This clonotype was sampled from a woman between 45 and 65 years old in good health and CMV-seropositive. Sample: PBMCs. The CDR3 nucleotides read TGTGCCAGTAGTATAGGCACAGGGGTTGAAGCTTTCTTT. Translation gives CASSIGTGVEAFF. The variable domain in full, with the rest retrieved from reference TRBV19 and TRBJ1-1, is DGGITQSPKYLFRKEGQNVTLSCEQNLNHDAMYWYRQDPGQGLRLIYYSQIVNDFQKGDIAEGYSVSREKKESFPLTVTSAQKNPTAFYLCASSIGTGVEAFFGQGTRLTVV.